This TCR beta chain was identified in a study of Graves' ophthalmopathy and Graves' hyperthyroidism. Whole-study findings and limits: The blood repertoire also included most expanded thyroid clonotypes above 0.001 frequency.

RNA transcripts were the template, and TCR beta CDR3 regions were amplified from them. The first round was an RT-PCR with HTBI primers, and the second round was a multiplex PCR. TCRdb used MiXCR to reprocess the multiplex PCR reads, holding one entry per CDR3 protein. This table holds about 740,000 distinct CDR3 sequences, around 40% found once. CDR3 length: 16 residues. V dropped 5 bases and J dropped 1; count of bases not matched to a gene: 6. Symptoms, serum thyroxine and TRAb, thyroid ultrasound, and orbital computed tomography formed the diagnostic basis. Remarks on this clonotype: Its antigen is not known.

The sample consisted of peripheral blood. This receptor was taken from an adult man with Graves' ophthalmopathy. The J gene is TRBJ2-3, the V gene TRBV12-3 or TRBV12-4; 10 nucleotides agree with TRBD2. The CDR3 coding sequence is TGTGCCAGCAGTCCAACTAGCGGGGAGGGCACAGATACGCAGTATTTT. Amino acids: CASSPTSGEGTDTQYF.